This TCR beta chain is drawn from a study of long-term antiretroviral therapy in people with HIV. Study-wide results and caveats: It was observed that HIV repertoires exhibited narrower CDR3 length ranges than controls.

The CDR3 has 15 residues. Germline CDR1 reads SGHTA; CDR2 reads FQGNSA. With V trimmed by 4 bases and J by 6 bases, 7 bases remained unmatched. Running of the v3.0 immunoSEQ assay took place at survey level. The table came from immunoSEQ multiplex PCR; TCRdb's copy has only in-frame clones and leaves some out. The sample shows about 18,000 clones, 91% of them seen only once. On this clone itself: Its antigen is not identified.

This clonotype was obtained from a man aged 50-59 years with HIV. The starting material was unsorted PBMCs, obtained 3 years after starting antiretroviral therapy. The V call is TRBV7-2, the J call TRBJ2-7; 12 positions agree with TRBD2. The DNA of the CDR3 is TGTGCCAGCAGCTCTAGCGGGGGGGTTCTCAGCGAGCAGTACTTC. Its protein product is CASSSSGGVLSEQYF.